The sequence of this T cell receptor beta chain was determined in a study of blood T cell repertoires in COVID-19. Study-level information: Spain, Italy and the United States supplied samples that represented acute and convalescent COVID-19. Sample material is recorded as cDNA or gDNA derived from T cells, B-cell-depleted T cells, or PBMCs.

Original data processing: How many nucleated cells were present was estimated from reference gene primer amplification. TCRdb's table, derived via immunoSEQ multiplex PCR, lists solely in-frame clones and lacks some. V and J calls and clone size are copied from that table; D and trimming were computed from the DNA. The sample has some 140,000 clones; over 75% are singletons. The CDR3 is made up of 16 amino acids. V was cut by 2 bases and J by 9 bases, with 20 bases left in between. Germline CDR1 MDHEN, CDR2 SYDVKM. The chain employs TRBV28 and TRBJ1-5; D may be TRBD1 (6 bases). Sequenced material: peripheral blood. This clonotype was sampled from a man in his 70s with active COVID-19. The CDR3 region is CASSLQGQPPRGPQHF. The CDR3 DNA follows: TGTGCCAGCAGTTTACAGGGGCAACCGCCGAGGGGGCCCCAGCATTTT.